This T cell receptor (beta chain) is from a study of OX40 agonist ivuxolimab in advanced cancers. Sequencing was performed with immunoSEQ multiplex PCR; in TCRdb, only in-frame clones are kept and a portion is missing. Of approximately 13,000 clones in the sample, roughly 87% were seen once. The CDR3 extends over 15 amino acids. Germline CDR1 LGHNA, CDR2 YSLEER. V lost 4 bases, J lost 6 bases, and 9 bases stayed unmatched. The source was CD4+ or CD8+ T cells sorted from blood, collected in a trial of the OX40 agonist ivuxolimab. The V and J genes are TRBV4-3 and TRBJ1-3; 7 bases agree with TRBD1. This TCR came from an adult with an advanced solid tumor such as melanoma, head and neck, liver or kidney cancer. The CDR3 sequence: CASSLGRGTSNTIYF. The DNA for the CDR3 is TGCGCCAGCAGCCTGGGCAGGGGGACTTCAAACACCATATATTTT.